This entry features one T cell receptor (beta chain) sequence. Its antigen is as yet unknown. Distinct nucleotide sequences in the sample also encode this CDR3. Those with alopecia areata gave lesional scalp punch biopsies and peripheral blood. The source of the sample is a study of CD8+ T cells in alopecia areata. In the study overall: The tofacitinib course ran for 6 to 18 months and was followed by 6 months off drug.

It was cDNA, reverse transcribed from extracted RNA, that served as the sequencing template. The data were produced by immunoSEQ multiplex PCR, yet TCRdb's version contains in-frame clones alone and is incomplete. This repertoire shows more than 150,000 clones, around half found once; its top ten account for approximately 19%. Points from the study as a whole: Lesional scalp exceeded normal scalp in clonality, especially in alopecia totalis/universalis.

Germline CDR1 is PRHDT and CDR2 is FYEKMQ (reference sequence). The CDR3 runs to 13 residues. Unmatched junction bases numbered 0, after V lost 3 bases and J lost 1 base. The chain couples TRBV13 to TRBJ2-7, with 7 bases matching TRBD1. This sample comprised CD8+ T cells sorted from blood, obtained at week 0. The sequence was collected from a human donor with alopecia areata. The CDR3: CASSLTGSYEQYF. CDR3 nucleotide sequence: TGTGCCAGCAGCTTGACAGGGTCCTACGAGCAGTACTTC. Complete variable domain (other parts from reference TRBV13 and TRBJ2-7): AAGVIQSPRHLIKEKRETATLKCYPIPRHDTVYWYQQGPGQDPQFLISFYEKMQSDKGSIPDRFSAQQFSDYHSELNMSSLELGDSALYFCASSLTGSYEQYFGPGTRLTVT.